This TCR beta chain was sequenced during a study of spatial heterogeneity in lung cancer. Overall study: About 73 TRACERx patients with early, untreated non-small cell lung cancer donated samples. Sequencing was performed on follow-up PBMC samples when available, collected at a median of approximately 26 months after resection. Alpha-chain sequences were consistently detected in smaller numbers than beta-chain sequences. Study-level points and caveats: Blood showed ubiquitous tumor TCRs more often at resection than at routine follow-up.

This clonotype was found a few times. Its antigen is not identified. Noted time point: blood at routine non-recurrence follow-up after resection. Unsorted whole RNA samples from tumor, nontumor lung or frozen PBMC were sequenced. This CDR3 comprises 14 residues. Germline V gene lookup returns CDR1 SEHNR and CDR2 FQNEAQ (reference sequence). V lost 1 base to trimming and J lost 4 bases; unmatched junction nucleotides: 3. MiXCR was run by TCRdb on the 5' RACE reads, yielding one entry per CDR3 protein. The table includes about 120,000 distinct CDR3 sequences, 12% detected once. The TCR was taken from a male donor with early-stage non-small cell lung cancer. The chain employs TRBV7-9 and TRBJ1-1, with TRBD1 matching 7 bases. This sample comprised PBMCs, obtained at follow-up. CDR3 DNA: TGTGCCAGCAGCTTAGGTACAGGGGCCACTGAAGCTTTCTTT. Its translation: CASSLGTGATEAFF.